This T cell receptor beta chain was observed in a study of cytomegalovirus exposure and HLA in healthy donors. The CDR3 covers 14 residues. Trimming removed 4 bases from V and 1 base from J, with 11 bases in between. Germline lookup yields CDR1 SGHRS and CDR2 YFSETQ. Study-level findings and limits: Some public TCRs appeared in many individuals, while most sequences were rare. Altogether, 164 TCR beta chains were recorded as cytomegalovirus-associated. In a later analysis, an Asian-associated ancestry cluster reportedly showed fewer N-insertions than the approximately 700-donor mean.

The PCR had 60 Vbeta and 13 Jbeta primers. Clones were read by immunoSEQ multiplex PCR, and TCRdb kept only the in-frame ones, dropping some. Of around 90,000 clones listed, approximately 86% are singletons. A few counts support this clone. The antigen remains undetermined. The sequencing input was PBMCs. The V gene is TRBV5-1, the J gene TRBJ2-5, with no clear D. The receptor comes from a man younger than 45 in good health and CMV-seropositive. The CDR3 sequence: CASSVVGIQETQYF. In DNA, the CDR3 is TGCGCCAGCAGCGTGGTGGGCATCCAAGAGACCCAGTACTTC.